This T cell receptor beta chain emerged from a study of graft-versus-host responses after intestinal transplantation. Study in general: Anti-thymocyte globulin induction was given to all recipients, followed by tacrolimus and steroids for about 3 years.

Concerning this clone itself: No antigen is known for it.

Some clones are missing from TCRdb's copy, which holds only in-frame ones; the method was immunoSEQ multiplex PCR. The repertoire has nearly 110,000 clones, about 91% of them found once; the top ten carry less than 0.85%. Per germline, CDR1 SNHLY and CDR2 FYNNEI. CDR3 size: 15 residues. Trimming removed 2 bases at V and 1 base at J, with 11 bases between. This receptor was obtained from a human donor who was the organ donor for an intestinal transplant. Sample: unstimulated CD4+ T cells sorted from spleen or lymph node cells, taken before transplant. This chain joins TRBV2 and TRBJ1-1, with a possible D match to TRBD1 (6 bases). Here the CDR3 reads CASSELRGGNTEAFF. The CDR3 DNA is TGTGCCAGCAGTGAACTCAGGGGCGGGAACACTGAAGCTTTCTTT.